These T cell receptor beta chains were read from a single sample in a study of Ad26.COV2.S vaccination and SARS-CoV-2 variants. The repertoire was sequenced with immunoSEQ multiplex PCR; TCRdb's copy has only in-frame clones and lacks some. Seen here are fewer than 800,000 clones, roughly nine tenths observed once, and the top ten hold around 1.4%. The specimen comprised peripheral blood, sampled in a trial of Ad26.COV2.S vaccine versus placebo. Source of these receptors: a person aged 18-65 years who received the Ad26.COV2.S COVID-19 vaccine or a placebo. Each CDR3 is given without its conserved first and last residue.

ATGSLAGYEQY,TRBV12-3/TRBV12-4
AWSAAVPRSGEKLF,TRBV30
ASSIGHLSGNTIY,TRBV19
SVGLYNEQF,TRBV29-1
AWKVKGAPNSPLH,TRBV30
ASSPSRGGNTIY,TRBV6-5
ASSLLPPTGISNQPQH,TRBV5-5
ASSLMDNQPQH,TRBV12-3/TRBV12-4
ASSSDRAGELF,TRBV11-2
AIVGALSGYT,TRBV7-2
ASSESLGPTGELF,TRBV6-1
ASRGLAGVVKNTGELF,TRBV10-2
ASSFGVQGDTEAF,TRBV5-4
ATSDFVAGNTGELF,TRBV24-1
ASTDPGGRSGANVLT,TRBV19
ASKTASRLAF,TRBV12-3/TRBV12-4
ASSEVQATQPQH,TRBV2
SVTGTGPEKLF,TRBV29-1
AWTGLAGALDTQY,TRBV30
ATADRGDEQY,TRBV15
ASSLSGGLPYEQY,TRBV5-1
ATSDGARAATDTQY,TRBV24-1
ASSYRASSSYNEQF,TRBV6-5
ASFGTDNSPLH,TRBV6-5
ASSGPQTRQPQH,TRBV2
AWSVLGGAVNTIY,TRBV30
ASSLTGRNEKLF,TRBV6-5
ASRLVGGELF,TRBV19
ASRASGLAGGMDTQY,TRBV19
ATMTRRDSNQPQH,TRBV6-5
AWSVQGPDTQY,TRBV30
ASALTGGQPQH,TRBV12-5
ASSLDTEAF,TRBV5-1
ASSKALGGGVEKLF,TRBV21-1
ASSQVWELTGELF,TRBV3-1/TRBV3-2
ASRVGYEQY,TRBV6-5
ASSLRFGGQENEKLF,TRBV7-9
ATTASSGNTIY,TRBV15
ASSPGTGGLDTQY,TRBV7-2
ASSSSRDRGKNNEQF,TRBV5-1
ASSRLAYSYNEQF,TRBV19
ASSRTVTGELF,TRBV6-4
ASQGPRNTEAF,TRBV12-3/TRBV12-4
ASSSRQLAKNIQY,TRBV7-8
ASRDLGEQY,TRBV6-5
ASSPDSSSEQY,TRBV6-5
SGGQGATEQF,TRBV29-1
ATSENGTPTGELF,TRBV24-1
AARQVSGNTIY,TRBV6-5
ASSLTGSNSPLH,TRBV5-1
ASSQEGRYSVDTQY,TRBV4-2
ASQSLYGYT,TRBV6-5
ASSIGWDSEQY,TRBV19
ASSPQAFSGNTIY,TRBV5-5
ASAFQGAGNTIY,TRBV19
SATGNDEQF,TRBV20-1